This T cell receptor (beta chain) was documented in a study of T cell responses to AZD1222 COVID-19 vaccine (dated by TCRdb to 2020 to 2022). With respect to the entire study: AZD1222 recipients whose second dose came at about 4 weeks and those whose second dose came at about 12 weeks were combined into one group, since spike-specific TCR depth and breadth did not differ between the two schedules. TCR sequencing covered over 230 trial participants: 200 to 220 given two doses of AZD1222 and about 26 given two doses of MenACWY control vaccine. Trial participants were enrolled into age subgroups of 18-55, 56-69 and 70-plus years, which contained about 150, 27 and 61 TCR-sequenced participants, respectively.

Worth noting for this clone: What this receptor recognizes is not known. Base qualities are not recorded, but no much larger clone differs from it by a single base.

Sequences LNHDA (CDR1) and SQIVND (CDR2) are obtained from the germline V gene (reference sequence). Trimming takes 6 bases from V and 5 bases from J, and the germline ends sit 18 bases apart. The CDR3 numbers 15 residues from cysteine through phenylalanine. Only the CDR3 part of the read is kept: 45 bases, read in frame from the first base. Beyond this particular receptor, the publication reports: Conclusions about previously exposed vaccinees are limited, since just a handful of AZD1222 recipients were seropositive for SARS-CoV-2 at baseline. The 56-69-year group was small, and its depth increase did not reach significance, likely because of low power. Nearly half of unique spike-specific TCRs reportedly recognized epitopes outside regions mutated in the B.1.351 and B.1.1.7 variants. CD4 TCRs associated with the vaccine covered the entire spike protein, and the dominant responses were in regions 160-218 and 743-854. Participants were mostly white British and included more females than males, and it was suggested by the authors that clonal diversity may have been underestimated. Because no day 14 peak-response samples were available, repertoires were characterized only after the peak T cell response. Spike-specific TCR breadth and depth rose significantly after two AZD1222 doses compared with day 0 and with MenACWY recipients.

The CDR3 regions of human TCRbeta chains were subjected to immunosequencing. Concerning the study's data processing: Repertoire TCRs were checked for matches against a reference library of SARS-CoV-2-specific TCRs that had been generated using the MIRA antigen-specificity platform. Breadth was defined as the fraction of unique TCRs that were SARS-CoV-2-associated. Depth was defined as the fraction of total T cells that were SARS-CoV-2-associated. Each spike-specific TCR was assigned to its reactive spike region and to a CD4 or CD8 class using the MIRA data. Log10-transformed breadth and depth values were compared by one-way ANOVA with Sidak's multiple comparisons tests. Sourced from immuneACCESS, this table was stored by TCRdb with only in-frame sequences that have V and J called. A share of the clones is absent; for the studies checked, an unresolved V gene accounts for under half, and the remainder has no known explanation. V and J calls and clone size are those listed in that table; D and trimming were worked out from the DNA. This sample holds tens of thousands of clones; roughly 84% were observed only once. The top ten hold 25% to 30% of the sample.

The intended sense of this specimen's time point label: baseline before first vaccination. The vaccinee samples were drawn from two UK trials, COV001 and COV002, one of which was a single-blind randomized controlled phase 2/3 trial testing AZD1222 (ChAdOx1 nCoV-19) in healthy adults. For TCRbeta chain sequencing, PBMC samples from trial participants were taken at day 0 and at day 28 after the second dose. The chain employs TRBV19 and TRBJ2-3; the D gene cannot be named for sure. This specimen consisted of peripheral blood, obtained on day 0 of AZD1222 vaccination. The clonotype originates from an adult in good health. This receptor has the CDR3 CASSMGDFARDTQYF. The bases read TGTGCCAGTAGCATGGGTGACTTTGCAAGAGATACGCAGTATTTT.